Below, 18 T cell receptor beta chains from the same sample are listed, as sequenced in a study of blood T cells in healthy people across ages (dated by TCRdb to between 2015 and 2017). Preparation of the library involved 5' RACE. The run used an Illumina HiSeq 2500. A second PCR of about 7 to 12 cycles was performed with a sample-barcoded 5' primer and a J-beta primer mix. TCRdb took the public reads, trimmed them with fastp at Q25, ran MiXCR for clone calling and kept in-frame beta chains. A single entry per CDR3 protein holds the most common genes and DNA from its merged rows. The sample data list 650,000 to 950,000 distinct CDR3 sequences, and around two fifths of these were observed just once. Around 21% of the sample comes from the top ten. The specimen was blood. The origin of the receptors is a man in his fifties or sixties in good health.

The chain is built from TRBV6-1 and TRBJ2-1; TRBD1 agrees at 9 bases. The J segment lost 2 bases and the V segment lost 10 bases, leaving 9 bases of the junction unmatched. CDR1 is MNHNS and CDR2 is SASEGT in the germline V gene. CDR3 length: 15 residues. The CDR3 reads CATMGQGPPYNEQFF. The CDR3 DNA follows: TGTGCCACCATGGGACAGGGACCCCCCTACAATGAGCAGTTCTTC.

This clonotype occurred many times. The chain uses TRBV7-9 and TRBJ2-7; 9 positions match TRBD2. This CDR3 is built from 15 residues. CDR1 is SEHNR, CDR2 FQNEAQ, per germline (reference sequence). V was pared by 8 bases and J by 1 base, with 9 bases of the junction left unmatched. The CDR3 DNA is TGTGCCAGCTCCCAGAGCGGGGGGCCTTCCTACGAGCAGTACTTC. This translates into CASSQSGGPSYEQYF.

The rearrangement joins TRBV5-1 to TRBJ2-5, with D possibly TRBD1 on 6 matching bases. CDR1 and CDR2 from the germline V gene are SGHRS and YFSETQ. The CDR3 contains 15 residues. V shed 4 bases and J shed 2 bases, with 15 bases lying between them. In DNA, the CDR3 is TGCGCCAGCAGCCCTGGACAGAGCACACAAGAGACCCAGTACTTC. Translating it yields CASSPGQSTQETQYF.

The chain combines TRBV29-1 with TRBJ1-2, with D perhaps TRBD1 (5 bases). The germline V gene has CDR1 SQVTM and CDR2 ANQGSEA. Trimming cost V 8 bases and J 2 bases, with 24 bases left between them. The length of the CDR3 is 16 residues. The CDR3 spells CSPRGNGTFTNYGYTF. The DNA for the CDR3 is TGCAGCCCGCGGGGGAACGGAACCTTTACAAACTATGGCTACACCTTC.

Only a few counts were recorded for this clonotype. The CDR3 protein is CASSQEKGSTSSYEQYF. In nucleotides, the CDR3 is TGCGCCAGCAGCCAAGAGAAGGGGAGCACGAGCTCCTACGAGCAGTACTTC. This chain joins TRBV4-1 and TRBJ2-7; perhaps D is TRBD1 or TRBD2 (5 bases each). Trimming took 0 bases from V and 0 from J, leaving 15 bases between them. This CDR3 has 17 amino acids. Germline V gene lookup returns CDR1 MGHRA and CDR2 YSYEKL.

The sample holds a few counts of this clonotype. The V and J genes are TRBV5-5 and TRBJ2-4; 9 bases agree with TRBD1. Looked up from germline, CDR1 is SGHKS and CDR2 is YYEKEE (reference sequence). The CDR3 consists of 20 residues. The trim removed 4 bases at V and 3 bases at J, leaving 20 bases unmatched. DNA of the CDR3: TGTGCCAGCAGCCAACAGGGGGCAATGGGGCTGGGGGCAATCAAAAACATTCAGTACTTC. It encodes CASSQQGAMGLGAIKNIQYF.

This chain joins TRBV7-9 and TRBJ1-2; the D is unclear. Germline-derived CDR1 and CDR2 are SEHNR and FQNEAQ (reference sequence). The CDR3 covers 15 residues. V was cut by 1 base and J by 0 bases, with 9 bases left in between. The DNA for the CDR3 is TGTGCCAGCAGCTTAGTCGGTATTTCTAACTATGGCTACACCTTC. Translation gives CASSLVGISNYGYTF.

This clonotype was observed a few times. This chain connects TRBV20-1 to TRBJ2-5, with D uncertain. V dropped 3 bases and J dropped 5 bases, with 7 bases sitting between them. There are 11 residues in the CDR3. Germline values: CDR1 DFQATT, CDR2 SNEGSKA (reference sequence). The CDR3 loop is CSASRAETQYF. The CDR3 DNA follows: TGCAGTGCTAGTCGGGCCGAGACCCAGTACTTC.

In this sample, this clonotype turned up a few times. The gene calls are TRBV7-2 and TRBJ2-7; the D is unclear. The germline V gene encodes CDR1 SGHTA and CDR2 FQGNSA. Trimming took 1 base from V and 3 from J, leaving 22 bases between them. The CDR3 consists of 18 residues. The CDR3 DNA reads as TGTGCCAGCAGCTTAGTCCCTTTGCGCCGATCAAGAAACTACGAGCAGTACTTC. This codes for CASSLVPLRRSRNYEQYF.

The sample holds a few counts of this clonotype. J is TRBJ2-5 and V is TRBV5-6, with D possibly being TRBD1 (6 bases). V lost 2 bases to trimming and J lost 11 bases, with 19 bases between them. This CDR3 spans 14 amino acids. CDR1 SGHDT and CDR2 YYEEEE come from the germline V gene. CDR3 coding DNA: TGTGCCAGCAGCTTTAACACAGGGTTCCGAGAGCAGTACTTC. This translates into CASSFNTGFREQYF.

This rearrangement joins TRBV29-1 to TRBJ2-1; the D is unclear. The germline V and J ends were trimmed by 0 bases and 8 bases, with 14 bases remaining between them. The CDR3 is 14 residues long. Germline CDR1 SQVTM, CDR2 ANQGSEA. DNA of the CDR3: TGCAGCGTTGAAGATGAAACCTTAATGTATGAGCAGTTCTTC. Protein sequence: CSVEDETLMYEQFF.

This chain connects TRBV27 to TRBJ2-5; the D gene is possibly TRBD2 (5 bases). The J call may be in error: the DNA end matches TRBJ2-7 better. CDR3 size: 14 residues. Germline CDR1 MNHEY, CDR2 SMNVEV (reference sequence). The CDR3 nucleotides are TGTGCCAGCAGCCCCGACGGGGATACCTACGAGCAGTACTTC. It is translated as CASSPDGDTYEQYF.

The rearrangement joins TRBV5-1 to TRBJ2-4, with D perhaps being TRBD1 or TRBD2 (5 bases each). This CDR3 spans 16 amino acids. Germline CDR1 SGHRS, CDR2 YFSETQ. The V and J ends lost 3 bases and 6 bases respectively, with 19 bases between them. The CDR3 sequence is CASSSNPGRLGNIQYF. CDR3 nucleotides: TGCGCCAGCAGCTCGAATCCGGGACGATTGGGAAACATTCAGTACTTC. The variable domain in full, with the rest retrieved from reference TRBV5-1 and TRBJ2-4, is KAGVTQTPRYLIKTRGQQVTLSCSPISGHRSVSWYQQTPGQGLQFLFEYFSETQRNKGNFPGRFSGRQFSNSRSEMNVSTLELGDSALYLCASSSNPGRLGNIQYFGAGTRLSVL.

This clonotype was counted many times. In nucleotides, the CDR3 is TGTGCCAGCACCCCTGAGGGGACCGGGGGCACTGAAGCTTTCTTT. The encoded protein is CASTPEGTGGTEAFF. The V gene is TRBV27, the J gene TRBJ1-1, with D possibly TRBD1 on 5 matching bases. The V end was cut by 7 bases, the J end by 4 bases, with 19 bases between. Per the germline V gene, CDR1 is MNHEY and CDR2 is SMNVEV (reference sequence). The CDR3 is 15 residues long.

The chain combines TRBV7-9 with TRBJ2-4, with D uncertain. The DNA matches TRBJ2-7 better at its end, which makes the J call doubtful. The CDR3 consists of 18 residues. CDR1 is SEHNR and CDR2 is FQNEAQ in the germline V gene (reference sequence). CDR3 sequence: CASSLGARAKNLLYEQYF. The CDR3 bases are TGTGCCAGCAGCTTAGGGGCCCGGGCCAAAAACCTCCTCTACGAGCAGTACTTC.

The gene calls are TRBV6-5 and TRBJ2-1, with D perhaps matching TRBD1 or TRBD2 (6 bases each). The V end lost 7 bases, the J end lost 4 bases, and 11 bases lay between the germline ends. CDR1 and CDR2 from the germline V gene are MNHEY and SVGAGI. This CDR3 region has 13 residues. The CDR3 DNA follows: TGTGCCAGCACGGGGGCCAATTACAATGAGCAGTTCTTC. As protein: CASTGANYNEQFF.

The rearrangement links TRBV6-6 to TRBJ2-7, with D perhaps given as TRBD1 or TRBD2 (5 bases each). CDR3 length: 16 residues. The germline V gene encodes CDR1 MNHNY and CDR2 SVGAGI (reference sequence). The ends were cut back, 0 bases at V and 3 bases at J, with 15 bases in the middle. CDR3: CASSYSSGRDGYEQYF. DNA for the CDR3: TGTGCCAGCAGTTACTCGTCGGGTAGGGACGGCTACGAGCAGTACTTC.

The V and J genes are TRBV4-3 and TRBJ2-4, with 7 bases aligning to TRBD1. V was clipped by 2 bases and J by 5 bases; unmatched bases: 12. Germline V gene sequence: CDR1 LGHNA, CDR2 YSLEER. The CDR3 length is 17 residues. CDR3 nucleotides: TGCGCCAGCAGCCAAACCCCTCTACAGGGGCCTCAAAACATTCAGTACTTC. Amino acids: CASSQTPLQGPQNIQYF.